The clone carrying this T cell receptor beta chain was recorded many times. Antigen: not known. The data were taken from a study of T cells after yellow fever vaccination. Background on the study: The authors prepared low-cell-number fractions using SMART-Seq v4 Ultra Low Input. Study outcomes and limitations: Reappearance after the booster was seen for most primary-vaccination clones, at about 95% CD4 and 85% to 90% CD8. Just a small share of clonotypes turned up in the CD4 compartment as well as the CD8 compartment.

TCR cDNA was made by 5'RACE template switching, adding a universal primer site and UMIs. TCRdb analysed the 5' RACE reads with MiXCR anew, one entry per CDR3 protein. Of about 320,000 distinct CDR3 sequences in the sample, around 7% were seen once. CDR1 is SGHRS, CDR2 YFSETQ, per germline. Between the trimmed V and J ends, which lost 0 bases and 5 bases, there was a span of 13 bases. The CDR3 length is 15 residues. The source is a man aged 18 to 29 who received the YFV17D yellow fever vaccine. V is TRBV5-1 and J is TRBJ2-3, with D perhaps TRBD1 (6 bases). The source was PBMCs, collected roughly 47 days after the first yellow fever vaccination. This CDR3 reads CASSLEGHPKDTQYF. The CDR3 DNA is TGCGCCAGCAGCTTGGAGGGACACCCAAAAGATACGCAGTATTTT.